This T cell receptor (beta chain) was identified in a study of spatial heterogeneity in lung cancer (dated by TCRdb to the late 2010s). General notes on the study: The donors were 65 to 85 patients from the lung TRACERx cohort who had early-stage, untreated non-small cell lung cancer. In the raw uncorrected reads, each unique combination of TCR and UMI appeared more than ten times on average. The study linked features of the TCR repertoire to counts of nonsynonymous mutations, which were determined by whole-exome sequencing of tumor tissue. In non-small cell lung cancer, the study quantitatively compared TCR alpha and beta repertoires across several tumor regions, matched nontumor lung, and blood. Both alpha and beta chains were TCR-sequenced in approximately 200 tumor regions, under 80 matched nontumor lung samples and around 54 PBMC samples obtained at surgery. Follow-up PBMC samples were sequenced whenever the samples were available, and the median time to follow-up was two to three years after resection. Beta-chain transcripts were consistently detected in greater numbers than alpha-chain transcripts, which likely reflected higher beta-chain transcript abundance. Beyond this particular receptor, the publication reports: Ubiquitous expanded tumor TCRs were detected in blood more often at tumor resection than at routine follow-up. Only roughly 15 patients were included in comparisons of baseline and follow-up blood repertoires. Additional single-cell paired TCR alpha and beta sequencing was considered necessary to confirm, at a functional level, the hypothesis that regional TCRs recognize regional mutations.

V lost 6 bases and J lost 8 bases, and the count of bases not matched to a germline gene is 13. From cysteine to phenylalanine, the CDR3 is 16 amino acids long. Only the CDR3 DNA stays, 48 bases, in frame from base 1. Via the germline V gene, CDR1 is MDHEN and CDR2 SYDVKM. The time point label of this sample denotes: blood at routine non-recurrence follow-up after resection. TCR sequencing used whole RNA extracted from tumor and nontumor lung tissue, or from cryopreserved PBMC samples, without cell sorting. Only patients for whom sufficient RNA was available from at least two tumor regions were selected for TCR sequencing. Library method: 5' RACE. TCRdb names NextSeq 500 as the instrument used. To allow correction of PCR and sequencing errors, the TCR library protocol tagged every TCR cDNA molecule with a unique molecular identifier. Per the authors' processing: TCR identification, UMI-based error correction and CDR3 extraction were performed with Decombinator tools. Expanded TCRs were defined as those above a frequency of 2 per 1,000, corresponding to the top 1% of the tumor frequency distribution. Each repertoire was subsampled 100 times to 5,000 TCRs, after which Renyi diversity was computed with the R vegan package. CDR3 similarity networks were constructed using string-kernel similarity of amino acid triplets, with links drawn between CDR3s whose pairwise similarity was above 0.82. TCRdb reprocessing: public reads trimmed at Q25 with fastp, clones called with MiXCR, in-frame beta chains kept. Records with the same CDR3 protein are collapsed into one entry carrying the most frequent genes and DNA. The V and J calls were not made by the authors but by TCRdb's processing. Here the sample has about 120,000 distinct CDR3 sequences; 12% occur a single time. The ten largest account for about 15% of the sample.

To note about this clonotype: What this receptor recognizes is not known. No much larger clone is present one base from it, and per-base qualities are unavailable.

Sequencing used PBMCs, obtained at follow-up. The V and J segments used are TRBV28 and TRBJ1-4; TRBD1 agrees with 9 junctional bases. The receptor comes from a male donor with early-stage non-small cell lung cancer. The bases are TGTGCCAGCAGGCTGACCCTACAGGGGGCAGGAGAAAAACTGTTTTTT. It translates to CASRLTLQGAGEKLFF.